This T cell receptor beta chain emerged from a study of blood T cells in healthy people across ages. Across the whole study: Template switching captured about one barcoded beta molecule per two T cells. Study-wide points: Total diversity from one million sequenced T cells was likely underestimated. It was the long-lived donors that had more naive CD4+ cells and higher diversity than aged donors.

A second PCR, run for about 6 to 12 cycles, used a sample-barcoded 5' primer plus a J-beta primer mix. Researchers report that each sample yielded at least 2.5 million CDR3-containing paired-end reads. TCRdb recomputed calls from the 5' RACE reads with MiXCR, one row per CDR3 protein. This sample has about 940,000 distinct CDR3 sequences, with approximately 49% found just once. Regarding this clonotype: Its specificity is unknown.

The trim removed 4 bases at V and 3 bases at J, leaving 5 bases unmatched. The CDR3 extends over 15 amino acids. CDR1 is WSHSY, CDR2 SAAADI, per germline. V usage is TRBV10-2 and J usage is TRBJ1-4, with 7 bases matching TRBD1. The sequence was collected from a man in his thirties or forties in good health. The sequencing sample was made of blood. The CDR3 reads CASSARDRSNEKLFF. The CDR3 DNA reads as TGCGCCAGCAGTGCCCGGGACAGATCTAATGAAAAACTGTTTTTT.